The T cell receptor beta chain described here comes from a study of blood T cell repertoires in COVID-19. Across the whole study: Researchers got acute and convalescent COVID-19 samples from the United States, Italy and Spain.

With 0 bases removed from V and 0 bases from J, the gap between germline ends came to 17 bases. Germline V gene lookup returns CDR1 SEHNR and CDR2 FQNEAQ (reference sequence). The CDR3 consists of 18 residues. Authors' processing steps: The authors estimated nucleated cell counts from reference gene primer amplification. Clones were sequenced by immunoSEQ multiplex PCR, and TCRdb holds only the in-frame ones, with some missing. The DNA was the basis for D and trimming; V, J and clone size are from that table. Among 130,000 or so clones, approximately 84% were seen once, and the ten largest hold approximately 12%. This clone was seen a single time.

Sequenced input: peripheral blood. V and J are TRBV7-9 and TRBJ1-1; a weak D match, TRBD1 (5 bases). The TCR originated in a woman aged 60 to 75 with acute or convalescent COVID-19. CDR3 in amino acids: CASSLALGGSFVNTEAFF. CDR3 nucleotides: TGTGCCAGCAGCTTAGCATTGGGGGGATCTTTCGTGAACACTGAAGCTTTCTTT.